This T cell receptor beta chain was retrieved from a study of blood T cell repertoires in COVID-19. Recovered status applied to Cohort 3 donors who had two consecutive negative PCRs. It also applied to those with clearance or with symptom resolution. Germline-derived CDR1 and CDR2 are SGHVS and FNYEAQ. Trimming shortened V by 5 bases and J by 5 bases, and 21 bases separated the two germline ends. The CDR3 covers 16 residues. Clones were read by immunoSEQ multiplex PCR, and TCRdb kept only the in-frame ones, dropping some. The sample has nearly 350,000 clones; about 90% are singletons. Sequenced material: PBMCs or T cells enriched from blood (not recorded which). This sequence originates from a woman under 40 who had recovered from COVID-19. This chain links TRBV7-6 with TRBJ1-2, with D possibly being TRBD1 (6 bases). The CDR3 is CASSPPTGSGPYGYTF. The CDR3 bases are TGTGCCAGCAGCCCCCCGACAGGATCAGGGCCATATGGCTACACCTTC.